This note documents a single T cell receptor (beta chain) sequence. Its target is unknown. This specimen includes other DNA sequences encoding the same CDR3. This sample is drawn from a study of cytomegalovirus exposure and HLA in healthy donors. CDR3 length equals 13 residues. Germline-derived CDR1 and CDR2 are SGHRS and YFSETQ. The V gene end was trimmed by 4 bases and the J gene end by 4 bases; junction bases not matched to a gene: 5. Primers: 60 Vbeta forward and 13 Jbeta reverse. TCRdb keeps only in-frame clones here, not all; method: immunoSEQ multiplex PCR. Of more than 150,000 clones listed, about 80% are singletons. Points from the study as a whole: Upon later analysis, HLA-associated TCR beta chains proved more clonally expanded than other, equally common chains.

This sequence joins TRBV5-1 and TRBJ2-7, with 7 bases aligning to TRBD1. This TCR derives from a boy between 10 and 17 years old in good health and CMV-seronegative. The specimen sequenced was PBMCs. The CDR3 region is CASSLNRGYEQYF. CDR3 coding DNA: TGCGCCAGCAGCCTGAACAGGGGTTACGAGCAGTACTTC.